The present TCR beta chain was sequenced within a study of beta chain features in type 1 diabetes listed by TCRdb under 2018. Regarding the research as a whole: Mean age, gender distribution, total cell number and subset yield were not different between patients and healthy donors. A total of about 99,000,000 sorted cells were examined across all samples, and RNA yield correlated strongly with the number of cells per subset. In the study, recently diagnosed type 1 diabetes patients and matched healthy donors were compared on the TCRB repertoires of their sorted circulating CD4+ T cell subsets. Naive and central memory subsets were obtained from all 28 donors, but regulatory and stem cell-like memory subsets were isolated from only 8 patients and roughly 8 healthy donors. General study outcomes and caveats: Patients with type 1 diabetes made fewer insertions and deleted more nucleotides at VDJ recombination sites, implying thymic rearrangement abnormalities. Because cDNA was sequenced instead of genomic DNA, activated cells with high expression could be over-represented, although the groups did not differ in activation or CD3 levels. PCR may preferentially amplify shorter templates, but because patient and control samples were amplified and corrected together, any resulting skew would affect both groups equally. Type 1 diabetes patients showed a moderate but significant shortening of TCRB CDR3 length in all four CD4+ subsets. Because the HLA sub-analyses included only small numbers of individuals, any influence of HLA type on TCRB rearrangement was left unresolved. Naive, central memory and regulatory TCRB repertoires appeared to be more alike among patients than among healthy donors.

Each donor gave one peripheral blood draw, averaging roughly 100 mL, which was collected into heparinised tubes. Using a panel that included CD45RO, CCR7, CD25, CD127, CD95 and CD27, naive, central memory, regulatory and stem cell-like memory CD4+ T cells were sorted on a BD FACSAria II. A purity above 98% was achieved for all sorted populations. Right away, PBMCs were isolated by Lymphoprep density gradient centrifugation and were stained directly, with no culture step. So that batch effects would be minimized, each experiment stained and sorted samples in pairs, pairing one healthy donor with one patient. Regarding this clone: Its antigen is not yet known. Base quality data are lacking; no much larger clone is found one base away.

The entire amount of isolated RNA was reverse transcribed using the High Capacity cDNA Reverse Transcription Kit, so the sequenced TCRB transcripts were expressed ones. Deep immunoSEQ sequencing was performed on naive, central memory and regulatory T cell samples, with an average of about 3.57 million total reads per sample. After sorted cells were lysed in RLT buffer, RNA was extracted with DNase-treated RNeasy Micro or Mini kits, with the choice depending on cell number. To prevent cross-contamination, each cell subset was processed individually, whereas patient and healthy donor samples were processed jointly. Using the immunoSEQ multiplex PCR, TCRB sequences were amplified from cDNA into 87-bp fragments spanning the CDR3 region. Sequencing of the amplicons was done on the Illumina HiSeq platform. From the authors' description of their analysis: Synthetic template baselines were used to correct PCR bias computationally, reads within Hamming distance 2 were collapsed together, and singletons that could not be merged were discarded. Reads were aligned against IMGT to assign V, D and J genes, CDR3 length and insertions or deletions at six rearrangement sites. Within each subset, clonotype counts were normalized to the number of sorted cells before true diversity and Gini coefficients were calculated with the tcR R package. The overlap coefficient, calculated on TCRB nucleotide sequences, was used to quantify repertoire sharing. As a proxy for the pre-selection repertoire, out-of-frame TCRB sequences from naive cells were analyzed. The immuneACCESS repertoire file appears here via TCRdb, limited to in-frame rearrangements. These files lack a portion of the clones; in checked studies, under half of the deficit traces to unresolved V genes, and the cause of the others is not known. V and J calls and clone size are those listed in that table; D and trimming were worked out from the DNA. Counted in this sample were 600,000 or so clones; around 12% of them appeared once. Approximately 0.11% of the sample is taken by the ten largest.

According to the germline V gene, CDR1 reads MDHEN and CDR2 reads SYDVKM. V and J lose 5 bases and 0 bases, and a span of 9 bases separates them. The CDR3 spans 14 residues, from the cysteine through the phenylalanine. Only the CDR3 portion is preserved as DNA: 42 bases, with reading frame beginning at the first base. Sequencing input: naive CD4+ T cells from blood. Sample cell subset or site, as interpreted from the label and publication: true naive CD4+ T cells. The V and J genes are TRBV28 and TRBJ2-3, with the D gene too uncertain to name. The TCR was taken from a man aged 25 to 40 with type 1 diabetes. CDR3 sequence: CASSESPSTDTQYF. The nucleotide sequence reads as follows: TGTGCCAGCAGTGAATCCCCTAGCACAGATACGCAGTATTTT. The reference TRBV28 and TRBJ2-3 proteins fill in what lies around the CDR3, so the full variable domain reads DVKVTQSSRYLVKRTGEKVFLECVQDMDHENMFWYRQDPGLGLRLIYFSYDVKMKEKGDIPEGYSVSREKKERFSLILESASTNQTSMYLCASSESPSTDTQYFGPGTRLTVL.